The entry that follows covers one TCR beta chain sequence. Its specificity is not known. These data originate in a study of tumor-infiltrating lymphocytes in localized non-small cell lung cancer. TCRdb keeps only in-frame clones here, not all; method: immunoSEQ multiplex PCR. This sample has about 12,000 clones, with 70% to 90% found just once. V gave up 0 bases and J gave up 0 bases, with 11 bases separating them. Germline V gene lookup returns CDR1 SGDLS and CDR2 YYNGEE. The CDR3 loop spans 16 amino acids. Study-level points and caveats: TCR sequencing covered a subset of patients with enough tissue. No T-cell fraction difference was seen between IM1 and IM2 tumors. Tumor T-cell fraction was not associated with recurrence-free survival.

The sequenced material came from lung tumor tissue. This chain joins TRBV9 and TRBJ2-3; D perhaps matches TRBD2 (5 bases). The source of this sequence is a human donor with non-small cell lung cancer. CDR3 loop: CASSVEWTPSTDTQYF. CDR3 coding DNA: TGTGCCAGCAGCGTAGAGTGGACTCCTAGCACAGATACGCAGTATTTT.